Listed below are T cell receptor beta chains from one sample, sequenced in a study of blood T cell repertoires in COVID-19. Produced via immunoSEQ multiplex PCR; TCRdb's table is partial and in-frame only. The table records 370,000 or so clones, over 75% of them present only once. The sequencing input was PBMCs or T cells enriched from blood (not recorded which). These receptors all come from a man aged 25 to 45 who had recovered from COVID-19. Both conserved end residues are part of each CDR3. D genes are given only for firm matches. Only some rows state a clone size, as once, few, many or a class for expanded clones.

D gene | clone size | J gene | V gene | CDR3 protein | CDR3 DNA
NA | once | TRBJ1-2 | TRBV7-9 | CASTTGGSYGYTF | TGTGCCAGCACCACCGGCGGAAGCTATGGCTACACCTTC
NA | NA | TRBJ2-1 | TRBV6-2/TRBV6-3 | CASSWDYEQFF | TGTGCCAGCAGCTGGGACTATGAGCAGTTCTTC
TRBD1 | NA | TRBJ1-5 | TRBV5-4 | CASSPGQGSSQPQHF | TGTGCCAGCAGCCCGGGACAGGGGAGTTCTCAGCCCCAGCATTTT
TRBD1 | NA | TRBJ1-4 | TRBV2 | CASSLTGTANEKLFF | TGTGCCAGCAGTTTAACCGGGACAGCTAATGAAAAACTGTTTTTT
NA | once | TRBJ1-1 | TRBV7-9 | CASNSGRGTEAFF | TGTGCCAGCAATTCAGGCCGGGGCACTGAAGCTTTCTTT
TRBD1 | NA | TRBJ1-3 | TRBV10-3 | CAISDYTPGQGRVTGNTIYF | TGTGCCATCAGTGATTACACTCCGGGACAGGGAAGGGTTACTGGAAACACCATATATTTT
TRBD1 | NA | TRBJ2-7 | TRBV20-1 | CSASRDRETGEQYF | TGCAGTGCTAGTCGGGACAGGGAGACGGGGGAGCAGTACTTC
NA | NA | TRBJ2-1 | TRBV12-3/TRBV12-4 | CASRPQGWNEQFF | TGTGCCAGCAGGCCGCAGGGATGGAATGAGCAGTTCTTC
NA | NA | TRBJ1-2 | TRBV5-1 | CASSFGRDHGYTF | TGCGCCAGCAGCTTTGGCAGGGATCATGGCTACACCTTC
TRBD2 | few | TRBJ2-3 | TRBV7-2 | CASSSGLAGGKIYF | TGTGCCAGCAGCTCCGGACTAGCGGGGGGAAAAATTTATTTT
NA | NA | TRBJ1-5 | TRBV3-1/TRBV3-2 | CASSLGTLNQPQHF | TGTGCCAGCAGCCTCGGGACACTCAATCAGCCCCAGCATTTT
TRBD2 | NA | TRBJ2-3 | TRBV5-1 | CASSGGGPPSTDTQYF | TGCGCCAGCAGCGGCGGGGGGCCACCGAGCACAGATACGCAGTATTTT
TRBD2 | NA | TRBJ2-7 | TRBV5-1 | CASFPEAGRGEQYF | TGCGCCAGCTTTCCCGAGGCAGGGAGGGGCGAGCAGTACTTC
NA | NA | TRBJ1-6 | TRBV5-1 | CASSLGERENSPLHF | TGCGCCAGCAGCTTGGGGGAGAGGGAGAATTCACCCCTCCACTTT
NA | NA | TRBJ2-7 | TRBV5-1 | CASRSTGSSYEQYF | TGCGCCAGCAGGAGTACAGGGAGCTCCTACGAGCAGTACTTC
NA | NA | TRBJ1-5 | TRBV19 | CASSPNLQGRYSNQPQHF | TGTGCCAGTAGTCCAAACCTACAGGGCCGCTATAGCAATCAGCCCCAGCATTTT
TRBD1 | NA | TRBJ1-5 | TRBV11-2 | CASSLTGDGTQPQHF | TGTGCCAGCAGCCTGACAGGGGATGGAACTCAGCCCCAGCATTTT
NA | NA | TRBJ2-1 | TRBV5-1 | CASSKGGYTIPVYNEQFF | TGCGCCAGCAGTAAGGGAGGTTACACGATCCCCGTTTACAATGAGCAGTTCTTC
TRBD1 | NA | TRBJ2-7 | TRBV18 | CASSPRTTGEFYEQYF | TGTGCCAGCTCACCGCGGACAACAGGGGAATTCTACGAGCAGTACTTC
NA | NA | TRBJ1-3 | TRBV9 | CASSPDLQATSPWGTIYF | TGTGCCAGCAGCCCAGATCTACAGGCCACGAGCCCATGGGGCACCATATATTTT
NA | NA | TRBJ2-2 | TRBV9 | CASSSPGAREAGELFF | TGTGCCAGCAGCTCGCCCGGGGCCAGGGAGGCCGGGGAGCTGTTTTTT
NA | NA | TRBJ1-2 | TRBV4-1 | CASSQEQGANYGYTF | TGCGCCAGCAGCCAAGAGCAGGGCGCTAACTATGGCTACACCTTC
NA | once | TRBJ1-1 | TRBV18 | CASSPLGGMNTEAFF | TGTGCCAGCTCACCCCTAGGGGGTATGAACACTGAAGCTTTCTTT
NA | NA | TRBJ1-6 | TRBV11-2 | CASSRQITNSPLHF | TGTGCCAGCAGCCGACAGATTACCAATTCACCCCTCCACTTT
TRBD1 | NA | TRBJ2-7 | TRBV16 | CASSQADRTYEQYF | TGTGCCAGCAGCCAGGCGGACAGGACCTACGAGCAGTACTTC
NA | few | TRBJ1-1 | TRBV14 | CASSQERGWTEAFF | TGTGCCAGCAGCCAAGAACGAGGTTGGACTGAAGCTTTCTTT
NA | NA | TRBJ2-6 | TRBV13 | CASSLGLPSGANVLTF | TGTGCCAGCAGCTTAGGTCTCCCCTCTGGGGCCAACGTCCTGACTTTC
NA | few | TRBJ2-7 | TRBV15 | CATSREELIGGRPYEQYF | TGTGCCACCAGCAGAGAAGAGTTAATAGGAGGAAGACCCTACGAGCAGTACTTC
TRBD2 | NA | TRBJ2-1 | TRBV11-3 | CASKAGGYNEQFF | TGTGCCAGCAAGGCGGGGGGATACAATGAGCAGTTCTTC
NA | NA | TRBJ2-2 | TRBV7-6 | CASSLEAGPLTGELFF | TGTGCCAGCAGCTTAGAGGCGGGCCCGCTCACCGGGGAGCTGTTTTTT
TRBD1 | few | TRBJ1-1 | TRBV4-1 | CASSSRQGNTEAFF | TGCGCCAGCAGCAGCCGACAGGGGAACACTGAAGCTTTCTTT
TRBD1 | NA | TRBJ2-2 | TRBV4-2 | CASSQDFGTANTGELFF | TGTGCCAGCAGCCAAGATTTTGGGACAGCGAACACCGGGGAGCTGTTTTTT
NA | NA | TRBJ1-1 | TRBV6-2/TRBV6-3 | CASSYPDMNTEAFF | TGTGCCAGCAGTTACCCAGATATGAACACTGAAGCTTTCTTT
TRBD1 | NA | TRBJ1-2 | TRBV5-4 | CAGGDRDSYGYTF | TGTGCCGGAGGGGACAGGGATTCGTATGGCTACACCTTC
NA | NA | TRBJ2-2 | TRBV11-3 | CASSQDGIYTGELFF | TGTGCCAGCAGCCAGGACGGGATATACACCGGGGAGCTGTTTTTT
TRBD2 | NA | TRBJ2-1 | TRBV7-9 | CASSLISGRGEKINNEQFF | TGTGCCAGCAGCTTAATATCGGGGCGGGGGGAAAAGATTAACAATGAGCAGTTCTTC
NA | NA | TRBJ2-6 | TRBV3-1/TRBV3-2 | CASSQDLSGANVLTF | TGTGCCAGCAGCCAAGATCTCTCTGGGGCCAACGTCCTGACTTTC
NA | NA | TRBJ1-3 | TRBV19 | CASISPRRGAYSGNTIYF | TGTGCCAGTATAAGCCCTCGTCGGGGGGCTTACTCTGGAAACACCATATATTTT
NA | NA | TRBJ1-5 | TRBV30 | CAWSVAQGMGQPQHF | TGTGCCTGGAGTGTAGCCCAGGGAATGGGTCAGCCCCAGCATTTT
NA | NA | TRBJ1-1 | TRBV5-1 | CASSLTATSNTEAFF | TGCGCCAGCAGCTTGACAGCTACTTCGAACACTGAAGCTTTCTTT
NA | NA | TRBJ2-7 | TRBV29-1 | CSLLANNEQYF | TGCAGCCTACTAGCCAATAACGAGCAGTACTTC
TRBD1 | NA | TRBJ1-1 | TRBV12-3/TRBV12-4 | CASSYRGHTEAFF | TGTGCCAGCAGTTACAGGGGTCACACTGAAGCTTTCTTT